The next 10 T cell receptor beta chains were all read from a single sample in a study of Ad26.COV2.S vaccination and SARS-CoV-2 variants (dated by TCRdb to about 2021). The method behind the library was the immunoSEQ multiplex PCR assay. TCRdb mirrors the immuneACCESS table, restricted to in-frame sequences. Some clones are absent from its copies; in checked studies, under half trace to an unresolved V gene, and the reason for the others is unknown. This sample holds about 480,000 clones; around 85% were observed only once. 9.5% to 15% of the sample belongs to the ten largest clones. The treatment or condition label, read with the paper, signifies: 19 received Ad26.COV2.S at low or high dose, single or two shots; about 5 received placebo; per-sample allocation not given. Repertoires of vaccine and placebo recipients were sequenced from samples taken on day 63 after the first injection. Material: peripheral blood, obtained in a trial of Ad26.COV2.S vaccine versus placebo. The receptors derive from a person between 18 and 65 years old who received the Ad26.COV2.S COVID-19 vaccine or a placebo.

The CDR3 spells CASSDFGRSGYTF. Written as DNA, the CDR3 is TGTGCCAGCAGTGATTTTGGGCGATCTGGCTACACCTTC. This sequence joins TRBV25-1 and TRBJ1-2; D gene unclear. The CDR3 is 13 amino acids. The V end lost 3 bases, the J end lost 7 bases, and 12 bases lay between the germline ends. Germline V gene sequence: CDR1 MGHDK, CDR2 SYGVNS.

V gene TRBV5-1 combines with J gene TRBJ2-3; 11 bases align to TRBD1. There are 16 residues in the CDR3. The V gene's germline CDR1 is SGHRS and CDR2 YFSETQ. V lost 4 bases to trimming and J lost 3 bases; unmatched junction nucleotides: 7. CDR3 region: CASSIRTGGYTDTQYF. The CDR3 DNA reads as TGCGCCAGCAGCATAAGGACAGGGGGCTATACAGATACGCAGTATTTT.

The rearrangement links TRBV9 to TRBJ1-6; D is ambiguous. Trimming took off 4 bases at V and 9 bases at J, with 17 bases between the two ends. Germline CDR1 SGDLS, CDR2 YYNGEE. CDR3 length: 15 amino acids. In DNA, the CDR3 is TGTGCCAGCAGCCCCCACCTAGACACCGGTTCACCCCTCCACTTT. It encodes CASSPHLDTGSPLHF.

The rearrangement joins TRBV5-6 to TRBJ2-7, with a tentative D call TRBD2 (6 bases). Germline CDR1 reads SGHDT; CDR2 reads YYEEEE. The CDR3 runs to 15 residues. Deletions cut 0 bases from V and 5 bases from J, with 15 bases between. The CDR3 region is CASSLGSAGIDEQYF. In nucleotides, the CDR3 is TGTGCCAGCAGCTTGGGTTCGGCGGGAATCGACGAGCAGTACTTC. Using reference TRBV5-6 and TRBJ2-7 for the parts outside the CDR3, the full variable domain is DAGVTQSPTHLIKTRGQQVTLRCSPKSGHDTVSWYQQALGQGPQFIFQYYEEEERQRGNFPDRFSGHQFPNYSSELNVNALLLGDSALYLCASSLGSAGIDEQYFGPGTRLTVT.

This clone has only one observation. The chain combines TRBV2 with TRBJ2-2; tentatively, D is TRBD2 (6 bases). Germline CDR1 reads SNHLY; CDR2 reads FYNNEI. The CDR3 covers 14 residues. V lost 6 bases, J lost 1 base, and 9 bases lay in between. The DNA of the CDR3 is TGTGCCAGCAGGGGTAGCGGGAACACCGGGGAGCTGTTTTTT. This gives the protein CASRGSGNTGELFF.

This chain links TRBV19 with TRBJ1-5, with a tentative D call TRBD1 (5 bases). The CDR3 is made up of 14 amino acids. Germline loops: CDR1 LNHDA, CDR2 SQIVND (reference sequence). V was pared by 3 bases and J by 5 bases, with 11 bases between. The CDR3 bases are TGTGCCAGTAGTATTGATAGAGGGGATCAGCCCCAGCATTTT. This encodes CASSIDRGDQPQHF.

This chain joins TRBV6-6 and TRBJ2-1; D might be TRBD1 or TRBD2, each matching 6 bases. The CDR3 is 14 amino acids. The V end lost 4 bases, the J end lost 8 bases, and 15 bases lay between the germline ends. CDR1 MNHNY and CDR2 SVGAGI come from the germline V gene (reference sequence). The DNA for the CDR3 is TGTGCCAGCAGTTCAGGGGCGAGGAGGGATGAGCAGTTCTTC. Protein product: CASSSGARRDEQFF.

The gene calls are TRBV9 and TRBJ1-1, with D possibly being TRBD1 (5 bases). With 3 bases removed from V and 4 bases from J, the gap between germline ends came to 13 bases. This CDR3 contains 14 residues. Germline values: CDR1 SGDLS, CDR2 YYNGEE. CDR3 loop: CASSEGLGGTEAFF. The CDR3 region has the DNA TGTGCCAGCAGCGAGGGGTTGGGGGGCACTGAAGCTTTCTTT.

Regarding this clone: The same CDR3 also results from other DNA sequences found in this sample. The V and J genes are TRBV7-9 and TRBJ2-2, with D unresolved. The V and J ends lost 1 base and 2 bases respectively, with 5 bases between them. This CDR3 has 14 amino acids. Germline lookup yields CDR1 SEHNR and CDR2 FQNEAQ (reference sequence). CDR3 protein: CASSLEGNTGELFF. CDR3 coding DNA: TGTGCCAGCAGCTTAGAGGGTAACACCGGGGAGCTGTTTTTT. Using reference TRBV7-9 and TRBJ2-2 for the parts outside the CDR3, the full variable domain is DTGVSQNPRHKITKRGQNVTFRCDPISEHNRLYWYRQTLGQGPEFLTYFQNEAQLEKSRLLSDRFSAERPKGSFSTLEIQRTEQGDSAMYLCASSLEGNTGELFFGEGSRLTVL.

This chain uses TRBV19 with TRBJ2-2; perhaps TRBD2 as D (6 bases). Trimming removed 7 bases from V and 3 bases from J, with 12 bases in between. Per the germline V gene, CDR1 is LNHDA and CDR2 is SQIVND (reference sequence). This CDR3 has 14 residues. This CDR3 is CASIDSGYTGELFF. The CDR3, as DNA: TGTGCCAGTATTGATAGCGGATACACCGGGGAGCTGTTTTTT.